Below, 18 T cell receptor beta chains from the same sample are listed, as sequenced in a study of technical replicates of blood from several donors. Libraries were prepared by immunoSEQ multiplex PCR; TCRdb keeps only in-frame clonotypes and omits some of them. Of 80,000 to 85,000 clones listed, 70% to 90% are singletons. The sample comprised T cells isolated from PBMCs. The receptors originated from a human donor in good health.

The chain joins TRBV29-1 to TRBJ2-1, with 14 bases fitting TRBD2. The germline CDR1 and CDR2 sequences are SQVTM and ANQGSEA. The CDR3 has 14 amino acids. V lost 6 bases, J lost 8 bases, and 6 bases stayed unmatched. For the CDR3, the DNA is TGCAGCGTAGCCGGGACTAGCGGGAGCGATGAGCAGTTCTTC. The encoded protein is CSVAGTSGSDEQFF.

The chain employs TRBV7-8 and TRBJ2-7; 9 bases are shared with TRBD1. Germline V gene sequence: CDR1 SGHVS, CDR2 FQNEAQ. Losses at the gene ends were 1 base for V and 5 bases for J; bases not matched to a gene: 6. This CDR3 contains 15 residues. The CDR3: CASSLGDREFNEQYF. In nucleotides, the CDR3 is TGTGCCAGCAGCTTAGGGGACAGGGAATTCAACGAGCAGTACTTC.

The sample holds a few counts of this clone. The chain couples TRBV6-5 to TRBJ1-5; 8 bases fit TRBD1. The CDR3 spans 14 residues. V trimming: 2 bases; J trimming: 4 bases; junction bases outside the gene matches: 1. Germline V lookup: CDR1 MNHEY, CDR2 SVGAGI. CDR3 in amino acids: CASSYGQGNQPQHF. CDR3 DNA: TGTGCCAGCAGTTACGGACAGGGTAATCAGCCCCAGCATTTT.

The V and J genes are TRBV19 and TRBJ1-5, with unresolved D. CDR1 is LNHDA, CDR2 SQIVND, per germline (reference sequence). V dropped 7 bases and J dropped 8 bases, with 12 bases sitting between them. This CDR3 contains 12 residues. CDR3 region: CASNPPGEPQHF. As DNA, the CDR3 is TGTGCCAGTAATCCACCCGGGGAGCCCCAGCATTTT. Combining the CDR3 with reference TRBV19 and TRBJ1-5 gives the whole variable domain DGGITQSPKYLFRKEGQNVTLSCEQNLNHDAMYWYRQDPGQGLRLIYYSQIVNDFQKGDIAEGYSVSREKKESFPLTVTSAQKNPTAFYLCASNPPGEPQHFGDGTRLSIL.

V is TRBV4-2 and J is TRBJ1-2; 7 nucleotides line up with TRBD1. CDR1 and CDR2 (germline): LGHNA, YNFKEQ. The CDR3 length is 17 residues. V shed 0 bases and J 4 bases; nucleotides not matched to a gene: 11. Here the CDR3 reads CASSQDLAGGISYGYTF. DNA of the CDR3: TGTGCCAGCAGCCAAGACTTGGCAGGGGGAATTAGCTATGGCTACACCTTC.

J is TRBJ2-5 and V is TRBV5-1; 9 nucleotides line up with TRBD2. CDR3 size: 15 residues. V lost 4 bases, J lost 2 bases, and 6 bases stayed unmatched. From germline, CDR1 is SGHRS and CDR2 YFSETQ. As DNA, the CDR3 is TGCGCCAGCAGCGTCATAGCGGGGGTACAAGAGACCCAGTACTTC. Protein product: CASSVIAGVQETQYF.

The chain links TRBV30 to TRBJ1-2; TRBD1 matches at 11 bases. V was pared by 1 base and J by 5 bases, with 9 bases of the junction left unmatched. The CDR3 contains 16 residues. Germline V gives CDR1 GTSNPN, CDR2 SVGIG (reference sequence). DNA for the CDR3: TGTGCCTGGAGTGGATTGGACAGGGGGCTTTCGTATGGCTACACCTTC. It yields the protein CAWSGLDRGLSYGYTF. The whole variable domain, filled in from reference TRBV30 and TRBJ1-2, reads SQTIHQWPATLVQPVGSPLSLECTVEGTSNPNLYWYRQAAGRGLQLLFYSVGIGQISSEVPQNLSASRPQDRQFILSSKKLLLSDSGFYLCAWSGLDRGLSYGYTFGSGTRLTVV.

Worth noting for this clone: An end of the junction does not agree with germline; a read error may underlie this. The same CDR3 also results from other DNA sequences found in this sample. The chain employs TRBV6-1 and TRBJ2-2; TRBD2 aligns across 12 bases. Germline lookup yields CDR1 MNHNS and CDR2 SASEGT. The CDR3 contains 16 residues. The CDR3 DNA reads as TGTGCTAGCAGTGAGGCGCTAGCGGGAGGGCCCGGGGAGCTGTTTTTT. This gives the protein CASSEALAGGPGELFF.

The sample holds one count of this clone. V and J are TRBV6-1 and TRBJ2-7; D is unresolved. Between the trimmed V and J ends, which lost 3 bases and 2 bases, there was a span of 8 bases. The germline gives CDR1 MNHNS, CDR2 SASEGT. The CDR3 totals 13 residues. DNA of the CDR3: TGTGCCAGCAGTGATGCCACTACCTACGAGCAGTACTTC. Translation gives CASSDATTYEQYF.

The chain carries TRBV7-2 and TRBJ1-4; D not certain. Germline CDR1 and CDR2: SGHTA and FQGNSA. With 5 bases removed from V and 8 bases from J, the gap between germline ends came to 9 bases. The CDR3 is 12 residues long. In DNA form, the CDR3 reads TGTGCCAGCAGCCTACGCCAAGAAAAACTGTTTTTT. Translation gives CASSLRQEKLFF.

The chain employs TRBV25-1 and TRBJ1-4, with D hard to call. V lost 1 base and J lost 4, with 7 bases in between. The CDR3 contains 14 residues. CDR1 and CDR2 from the germline V gene are MGHDK and SYGVNS. CDR3: CASSEWASNEKLFF. The CDR3 DNA sequence: TGTGCCAGCAGTGAATGGGCCAGTAATGAAAAACTGTTTTTT.

The V call is TRBV28, the J call TRBJ1-4; the D gene is possibly TRBD1 (6 bases). The CDR3 has 14 residues. Germline V lookup: CDR1 MDHEN, CDR2 SYDVKM. Trimming left V 7 bases short and J 8 bases short, with 17 bases between. DNA for the CDR3: TGTGCCAGCATCGAGACAGGCTCCAAAGAAAAACTGTTTTTT. Encoded protein: CASIETGSKEKLFF.

CDR3 residues: CASKKSSGNTIYF. CDR3 DNA: TGTGCCAGCAAAAAGAGTTCTGGAAACACCATATATTTT. The chain carries TRBV6-1 and TRBJ1-3; D unresolved. Germline V CDR1 and CDR2: MNHNS, SASEGT. V was pared by 7 bases and J by 1 base, with 8 bases between. There are 13 residues in the CDR3.

The rearrangement joins TRBV30 to TRBJ2-5, with D tentatively TRBD2 (6 bases). The CDR3 is 14 amino acids. Trimming shortened V by 4 bases and J by 1 base, and 13 bases separated the two germline ends. Germline loops: CDR1 GTSNPN, CDR2 SVGIG (reference sequence). The CDR3 here is CAWTGDPFQETQYF. DNA of the CDR3: TGTGCCTGGACGGGAGATCCCTTCCAAGAGACCCAGTACTTC.

The chain couples TRBV15 to TRBJ2-5, with D hard to call. Germline V CDR1 and CDR2: LNHNV, YYDKDF (reference sequence). There are 13 residues in the CDR3. V dropped 4 bases and J dropped 1 base, with 7 bases sitting between them. CDR3: CATSIGGQETQYF. The CDR3 DNA reads TGTGCCACCAGCATTGGCGGCCAAGAGACCCAGTACTTC.

The chain joins TRBV6-5 to TRBJ2-7, with 11 bases fitting TRBD1. Germline V CDR1 and CDR2: MNHEY, SVGAGI. The length of the CDR3 is 15 residues. V was clipped by 5 bases and J by 2 bases; unmatched bases: 5. The CDR3 DNA is TGTGCCAGCAGTCGTGGACAGGGGGCCCCCTACGAGCAGTACTTC. This gives the protein CASSRGQGAPYEQYF.

The V gene is TRBV6-1, the J gene TRBJ2-7, with D unresolved. The germline CDR1 and CDR2 sequences are MNHNS and SASEGT. This CDR3 comprises 14 residues. The V gene lost 8 bases and the J gene lost 0 bases, with 14 bases spanning the gap. Here the CDR3 reads CASSNGDFSYEQYF. The CDR3 region has the DNA TGTGCCAGCTCTAATGGTGATTTCTCCTACGAGCAGTACTTC.

About this clone: Other DNA variants within this sample encode the same CDR3. The chain recombines TRBV27 with TRBJ2-5; the D is unclear. Per germline, CDR1 MNHEY and CDR2 SMNVEV (reference sequence). The CDR3 runs to 13 residues. Trimming left V 3 bases short and J 2 bases short, with 7 bases between. The CDR3 is CASSFLRQETQYF. Here the CDR3 DNA reads TGTGCCAGCAGTTTTCTGAGGCAAGAGACCCAGTACTTC.